The 20 T cell receptor beta chains reported below all come from one sample, sequenced in a study of graft-versus-host responses after intestinal transplantation. Which antigens these TCRs recognize remains unknown. Sequenced by immunoSEQ multiplex PCR; TCRdb stores in-frame clones only, minus some. This sample has about 80,000 clones, with 85% to 90% found just once. The source was unstimulated CD4+ T cells sorted from spleen or lymph node cells, collected before intestinal transplant. All receptors derive from a human donor who received an intestinal transplant.

The chain links TRBV6-4 to TRBJ2-3, with TRBD2 identical over 10 bases. Trimming took 0 bases from V and 4 from J; bases not matched to a gene: 1. Germline V gives CDR1 MRHNA, CDR2 SNTAGT. This CDR3 is built from 15 residues. The chain's CDR3 is CASSDSAGGPDTQYF. Here the CDR3 DNA reads TGTGCCAGCAGTGACTCAGCGGGAGGGCCAGATACGCAGTATTTT.

The chain combines TRBV28 with TRBJ2-7, with 12 bases aligning to TRBD2. Germline CDR1 is MDHEN and CDR2 is SYDVKM. V lost 7 bases, J lost 0 bases, and 7 bases stayed unmatched. This CDR3 contains 16 residues. The CDR3 reads CASTLRTSGISYEQYF. Here the CDR3 DNA reads TGTGCCAGCACCCTCCGGACTAGCGGGATCTCCTACGAGCAGTACTTC.

This clone was counted a few times. The gene calls are TRBV10-1 and TRBJ2-2; 9 bases fit TRBD1. V was pared by 8 bases and J by 1 base, with 5 bases of the junction left unmatched. The CDR3 covers 15 residues. Germline V CDR1 and CDR2: WNHNN, SYGVQD (reference sequence). The CDR3 spells CASRRDRENTGELFF. CDR3 in DNA: TGCGCCAGCCGACGGGACAGGGAGAACACCGGGGAGCTGTTTTTT.

The chain links TRBV4-1 to TRBJ2-1, with 8 bases aligning to TRBD1. Germline loops: CDR1 MGHRA, CDR2 YSYEKL. The CDR3 loop spans 15 amino acids. V was pared by 4 bases and J by 4 bases, with 6 bases of the junction left unmatched. The CDR3 loop is CASSPGQGLYNEQFF. DNA of the CDR3: TGCGCCAGCAGCCCCGGACAGGGTTTATACAATGAGCAGTTCTTC.

The chain is built from TRBV6-6 and TRBJ1-1; TRBD1 matches at 8 bases. Germline V CDR1 and CDR2: MNHNY, SVGAGI (reference sequence). J was trimmed by 6 bases and V by 6 bases; bases with no gene match: 9. The CDR3 sequence is 14 residues long. The CDR3 reads CASSQIADRAEAFF. The CDR3 DNA reads as TGTGCCAGCAGCCAAATAGCGGACAGGGCTGAAGCTTTCTTT.

The chain links TRBV13 to TRBJ2-6; D perhaps matches TRBD1 (5 bases). Trimming cost V 3 bases and J 0 bases, with 12 bases left between them. The germline gives CDR1 PRHDT, CDR2 FYEKMQ (reference sequence). The CDR3 has 17 amino acids. The CDR3 DNA reads as TGTGCCAGCAGCTTGGTCAGGGAATCCTCTGGGGCCAACGTCCTGACTTTC. Amino acid sequence: CASSLVRESSGANVLTF.

The chain uses TRBV5-1 and TRBJ2-5; D gene unclear. The DNA matches TRBJ2-7 better at its end, which makes the J call doubtful. The CDR3 spans 13 residues. Germline CDR1 and CDR2: SGHRS and YFSETQ. CDR3 sequence (DNA): TGCGCCAGCAGCTTGGATAGCTACTACGAGCAGTACTTC. Protein: CASSLDSYYEQYF.

This chain joins TRBV25-1 and TRBJ2-7; 9 bases match TRBD1. J lost 2 bases, V lost 8 bases, and 13 bases had no gene match. The CDR3 has 16 amino acids. Germline loops: CDR1 MGHDK, CDR2 SYGVNS. The CDR3 coding sequence is TGTGCCAGCCAAGCTAACAGGGGGCAGGTGCCCTACGAGCAGTACTTC. This translates into CASQANRGQVPYEQYF.

The V and J genes are TRBV5-1 and TRBJ1-1; maybe TRBD1 (6 bases). V was clipped by 6 bases and J by 4 bases, with 16 bases between them. From germline, CDR1 is SGHRS and CDR2 YFSETQ. The CDR3 loop spans 14 amino acids. CDR3 sequence: CASNYRAGATEAFF. The CDR3 bases are TGCGCCAGCAACTACAGGGCGGGCGCCACTGAAGCTTTCTTT.

The V and J genes are TRBV11-3 and TRBJ2-1; a possible D gene is TRBD2 (6 bases). The CDR3 length is 12 residues. V was clipped by 6 bases and J by 6 bases, with 9 bases between them. CDR1 is SGHNT, CDR2 YENEEA, per germline. CDR3 sequence (DNA): TGTGCCAGCAGGGGGACTTCCAATGAGCAGTTCTTC. It translates to CASRGTSNEQFF.

This rearrangement joins TRBV7-3 to TRBJ2-1, with a weak D call TRBD2 (5 bases). The germline gives CDR1 SGHTA, CDR2 FQGTGA. This CDR3 is built from 14 residues. V gave up 3 bases and J gave up 5 bases, with 11 bases separating them. The CDR3 DNA reads as TGTGCCAGCAGCTTTTCGGACGGGAACAATGAGCAGTTCTTC. Translated, it gives CASSFSDGNNEQFF.

V usage is TRBV4-1 and J usage is TRBJ2-1; tentatively, D is TRBD1 (6 bases). The V gene lost 3 bases and the J gene lost 4 bases, with 10 bases spanning the gap. The CDR3 is 14 residues long. Germline CDR1 reads MGHRA; CDR2 reads YSYEKL. The CDR3 region is CASSQGAAYNEQFF. The CDR3 DNA follows: TGCGCCAGCAGCCAGGGGGCGGCATACAATGAGCAGTTCTTC.

This chain links TRBV5-6 with TRBJ1-5; 7 bases are shared with TRBD1. The CDR3 sequence is 17 residues long. Germline loops: CDR1 SGHDT, CDR2 YYEEEE. V dropped 4 bases and J dropped 4; count of bases not matched to a gene: 14. CDR3 amino acids: CASSHGRGDRDNQPQHF. Here the CDR3 DNA reads TGTGCCAGCAGCCACGGCAGAGGTGACAGGGATAATCAGCCCCAGCATTTT.

The V call is TRBV2, the J call TRBJ2-7, with 11 bases aligning to TRBD1. Germline loops: CDR1 SNHLY, CDR2 FYNNEI. V lost 4 bases and J lost 4; bases outside the gene matches: 6. The CDR3 runs to 15 residues. As DNA, the CDR3 is TGTGCCAGCAGTGCCGGGACAGGGGGAGGATACGAGCAGTACTTC. Protein product: CASSAGTGGGYEQYF.

The CDR3, as DNA: TGTGCCAGCAGTTACCCCGGGACAGGGTGGTACAATGAGCAGTTCTTC. It yields the protein CASSYPGTGWYNEQFF. The V call is TRBV6-5, the J call TRBJ2-1; 9 positions agree with TRBD1. Germline values: CDR1 MNHEY, CDR2 SVGAGI. J was trimmed by 4 bases and V by 2 bases; bases with no gene match: 6. The CDR3 is 16 residues long.

The gene calls are TRBV6-1 and TRBJ2-2; D possibly corresponds to TRBD2 (6 bases). There are 13 residues in the CDR3. V was pared by 8 bases and J by 5 bases, with 12 bases between. Germline V gene data show CDR1 as MNHNS and CDR2 as SASEGT. CDR3 loop: CASGLGGTGELFF. CDR3 sequence (DNA): TGTGCCAGCGGGCTCGGGGGTACCGGGGAGCTGTTTTTT.

This chain connects TRBV28 to TRBJ1-3, with 7 bases aligning to TRBD1. Trimming removed 7 bases from V and 0 bases from J; junction bases left unmatched: 12. Germline V gene lookup returns CDR1 MDHEN and CDR2 SYDVKM. The CDR3 loop spans 17 amino acids. This CDR3 is CASTGAQGTSSGNTIYF. The CDR3 DNA is TGTGCCAGCACAGGAGCACAGGGGACGAGCTCTGGAAACACCATATATTTT.

This clone was detected a few times. The chain carries TRBV19 and TRBJ2-2, with a possible D match to TRBD1 (6 bases). This CDR3 spans 15 amino acids. Between the trimmed V and J ends, which lost 7 bases and 0 bases, there was a span of 12 bases. Germline CDR1 and CDR2: LNHDA and SQIVND (reference sequence). CDR3 residues: CASTVTGSNTGELFF. The CDR3 nucleotides are TGTGCCAGTACCGTCACAGGGTCGAACACCGGGGAGCTGTTTTTT.

Only one count was recorded for this clone. This chain connects TRBV5-6 to TRBJ1-1; unclear D gene. This CDR3 is built from 13 residues. Trimming took off 2 bases at V and 1 base at J, with 6 bases between the two ends. The germline CDR1 and CDR2 sequences are SGHDT and YYEEEE. The CDR3 here is CASSFNRNTEAFF. CDR3 DNA: TGTGCCAGCAGCTTCAACAGGAACACTGAAGCTTTCTTT.

The chain carries TRBV7-6 and TRBJ1-2; TRBD1 agrees at 7 bases. Germline V CDR1 and CDR2: SGHVS, FNYEAQ. The CDR3 loop spans 17 amino acids. Trimming at V came to 1 base and at J to 2 bases, leaving 10 bases not matched to a gene. The CDR3 DNA sequence: TGTGCCAGCAGCTTAGGGGGAGCAGGGGGACAGAACTATGGCTACACCTTC. This translates into CASSLGGAGGQNYGYTF.